This T cell receptor (beta chain) was observed in a study of Graves' ophthalmopathy and Graves' hyperthyroidism. The study amplified TCR beta CDR3 regions using RNA transcripts. A first-round RT-PCR used HTBI primers, followed by a second-round multiplex PCR. TCRdb used MiXCR to reprocess the multiplex PCR reads, holding one entry per CDR3 protein. The sample consists of around 1.1 million distinct CDR3 sequences, around a third of them appearing once. No donor had other autoimmune disease, uncontrolled infection, pregnancy or lactation. V was pared by 5 bases and J by 6 bases, with 19 bases between. Germline V gene data show CDR1 as SGHTA and CDR2 as FQGNSA. CDR3 length: 16 amino acids. This clonotype showed up just a few times.

The chain recombines TRBV7-2 with TRBJ2-2; D not certain. Sequencing was performed on peripheral blood or thyroid tissue (not recorded which). The clonotype comes from an adult man with Graves' hyperthyroidism. This CDR3 reads CASSPPPPSRSGELFF. The CDR3, as DNA: TGTGCCAGCAGCCCCCCCCCTCCGAGTCGGTCCGGGGAGCTGTTTTTT.